This T cell receptor beta chain came from a study of blood T cell repertoires in COVID-19. As for the study in general: T cells, B-cell-depleted T cells, or PBMCs provided the cDNA or gDNA that served as material.

Participants were placed into cohorts based on the clinical history they reported. This clone has only one observation. As originally analysed: Using reference gene primer amplification, nucleated cell counts were estimated. The data were produced by immunoSEQ multiplex PCR, yet TCRdb's version contains in-frame clones alone and is incomplete. For V, J and clone size, that table is used; D and trimming come from the DNA. The sample has a few hundred thousand clones, approximately 92% seen once. The CDR3 has 16 amino acids. V shed 1 base and J shed 0 bases, with 8 bases lying between them. Per germline, CDR1 SGHDT and CDR2 YYEEEE.

The chain is built from TRBV5-6 and TRBJ1-6; D call uncertain. This receptor was identified in a man aged 18 to 29 who had recovered from COVID-19. Sequencing was done on a sample of PBMCs or T cells enriched from blood (not recorded which). CDR3 region: CASSLTVSSYNSPLHF. CDR3 bases: TGTGCCAGCAGCTTGACGGTGAGCTCCTATAATTCACCCCTCCACTTT.